This TCR beta chain is drawn from a study of cytomegalovirus exposure and HLA in healthy donors. Per germline, CDR1 SGHVS and CDR2 FQNEAQ. There are 16 residues in the CDR3. V lost 2 bases, J lost 4 bases, and 16 bases lay in between. 60 Vbeta and 13 Jbeta primers were used in PCR. Profiling relied on immunoSEQ multiplex PCR, and the TCRdb table lists in-frame clones only, not all of them. The sample lists around 200,000 clones, around 75% occurring once. The TCR originated in a male donor in good health and CMV-seronegative. The specimen sequenced was PBMCs. This chain connects TRBV7-8 to TRBJ2-3; D is ambiguous. CDR3 sequence: CASSLLENTSPDTQYF. The CDR3 region has the DNA TGTGCCAGCAGCTTACTAGAGAATACCTCCCCAGATACGCAGTATTTT.